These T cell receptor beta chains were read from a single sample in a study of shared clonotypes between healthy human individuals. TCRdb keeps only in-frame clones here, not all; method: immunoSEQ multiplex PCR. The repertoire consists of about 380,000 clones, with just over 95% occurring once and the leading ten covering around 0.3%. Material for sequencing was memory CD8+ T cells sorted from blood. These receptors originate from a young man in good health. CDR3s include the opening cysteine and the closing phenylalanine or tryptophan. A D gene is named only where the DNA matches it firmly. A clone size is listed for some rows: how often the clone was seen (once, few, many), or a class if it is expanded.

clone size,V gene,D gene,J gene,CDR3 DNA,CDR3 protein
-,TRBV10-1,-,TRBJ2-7,TGCGCCAGCATTTTAAGGTCCTACGAGCAGTACTTC,CASILRSYEQYF
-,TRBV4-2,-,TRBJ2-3,TGTGCCAGCAGCCACACAGATACGCAGTATTTT,CASSHTDTQYF
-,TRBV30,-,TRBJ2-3,TGTGCCTGGAGTGTCGGCGGATTCCCAGATACGCAGTATTTT,CAWSVGGFPDTQYF
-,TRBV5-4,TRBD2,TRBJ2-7,TGTGCCAGCAGCTTAAGTGGACTAGCGGCCTACGAGCAGTACTTC,CASSLSGLAAYEQYF
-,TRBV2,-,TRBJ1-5,TGTGCCAGCAGCGGGTTTCGGGGGAATCAGCCCCAGCATTTT,CASSGFRGNQPQHF
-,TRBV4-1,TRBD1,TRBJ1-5,TGCGCCAGCAGCCCTATCCGGGACAGCAATAGCAATCAGCCCCAGCATTTT,CASSPIRDSNSNQPQHF
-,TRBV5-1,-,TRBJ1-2,TGCGCCAGCAGCTCAATGGGGGCGGGTGGCTACACCTTC,CASSSMGAGGYTF
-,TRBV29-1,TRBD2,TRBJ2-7,TGCAGCGTACGCGGGAGATTCTACGAGCAGTACTTC,CSVRGRFYEQYF
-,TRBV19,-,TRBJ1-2,TGTGCCAGTAGTAAGATCGCCCGGGAGAATGGCTACACCTTC,CASSKIARENGYTF
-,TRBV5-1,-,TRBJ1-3,TGCGCCAGCAGCTTGGGTGCAGACTCTGGAAACACCATATATTTT,CASSLGADSGNTIYF
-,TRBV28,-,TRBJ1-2,TGTGCCAGCAGAGCCGATTATTATGGCTACACCTTC,CASRADYYGYTF
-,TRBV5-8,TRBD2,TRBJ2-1,TGTGCCAGCACCCAGGGGGCTAGCGGGAGTTCTAATGAGCAGTTCTTC,CASTQGASGSSNEQFF
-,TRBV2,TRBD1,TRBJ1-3,TGTGCCAGCAGAATGACAGGGGTCTCAGGAAACACCATATATTTT,CASRMTGVSGNTIYF
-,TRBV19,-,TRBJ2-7,TGTGCCAGTAGTATCAGGGGGACTACCTACGAGCAGTACTTC,CASSIRGTTYEQYF
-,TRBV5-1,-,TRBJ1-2,TGCGCCAGCAGCTCGTCCCTGAGGGAAGGAAGCTACACCTTC,CASSSSLREGSYTF
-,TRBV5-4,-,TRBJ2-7,TGTGCCAGCAGCTTCGGGACATTTGCGTACGAGCAGTACTTC,CASSFGTFAYEQYF
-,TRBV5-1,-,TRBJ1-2,TGCGCCAGCAGCCGAGTGATAGGGGCTAACTATGGCTACACCTTC,CASSRVIGANYGYTF
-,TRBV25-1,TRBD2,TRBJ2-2,TGTGCCAGCACCGAGACTAGCGGGATTACCGGGGAGCTGTTTTTT,CASTETSGITGELFF
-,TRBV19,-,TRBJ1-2,TGTGCCAGTAGTACCGGGGGCACAGCTAACTATGGCTACACCTTC,CASSTGGTANYGYTF
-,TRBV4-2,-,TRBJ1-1,TGTGCCACCTCAAGCAGGGTGGGCACTGAAGCTTTCTTT,CATSSRVGTEAFF
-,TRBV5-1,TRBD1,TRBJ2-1,TGCGCCAGCAGCCGGACAGGGGGACCGGGGAATGAGCAGTTCTTC,CASSRTGGPGNEQFF
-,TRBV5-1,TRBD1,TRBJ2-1,TGCGCCAGCAGCCCGCTGACGAAGGGGGCTTATGAGCAGTTCTTC,CASSPLTKGAYEQFF
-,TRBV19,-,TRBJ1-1,TGTGCCAATTCCAAAAGGGCGGCGAACACTGAAGCTTTCTTT,CANSKRAANTEAFF
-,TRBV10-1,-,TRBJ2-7,TGCGCCAGCAGTGAGTCCCCAGACAGGCTCCAGTACTTC,CASSESPDRLQYF
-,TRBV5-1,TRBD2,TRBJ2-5,TGCGCCAGCAGCTCGGGAGGCAGCCAAGAGACCCAGTACTTC,CASSSGGSQETQYF
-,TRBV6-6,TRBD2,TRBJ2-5,TGTGCCAGCAGTTACTCGATTGGGGGGGAAAGAGAGACCCAGTACTTC,CASSYSIGGERETQYF
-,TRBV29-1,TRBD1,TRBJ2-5,TGCAGCGCGGGACAGGGGCAAGAGACCCAGTACTTC,CSAGQGQETQYF
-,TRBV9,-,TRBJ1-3,TGTGCCAGCAGCGTAGGAGGTACAGGACGAAACACCATATATTTT,CASSVGGTGRNTIYF
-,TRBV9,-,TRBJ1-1,TGTGCCAGCAGCGTATATAGGAGCGGAATCAGGAACACTGAAGCTTTCTTT,CASSVYRSGIRNTEAFF
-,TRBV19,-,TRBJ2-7,TGTGCCAGTAGTAGGGACTCCTCCTGGGAGCAGTACTTC,CASSRDSSWEQYF
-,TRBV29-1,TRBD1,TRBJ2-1,TGCAGCGTTGATTGCAGGGGGCCGGGGAATGAGCAGTTCTTC,CSVDCRGPGNEQFF
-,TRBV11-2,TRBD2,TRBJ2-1,TGTGCCAGCAGCCCGACTAGCCACAATGAGCAGTTCTTC,CASSPTSHNEQFF
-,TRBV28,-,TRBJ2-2,TGTGCCAGCAGTTTAGCCGGGTGGAGGGCCGGGGAGCTGTTTTTT,CASSLAGWRAGELFF
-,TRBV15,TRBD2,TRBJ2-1,TGTGCCACCAGCAGAGATATCCAGTCTAGCGGAAGCTCCTACAATGAGCAGTTCTTC,CATSRDIQSSGSSYNEQFF
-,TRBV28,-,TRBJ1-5,TGTGCCAGCAGTATACAGCCTTCCTATAGCAATCAGCCCCAGCATTTT,CASSIQPSYSNQPQHF
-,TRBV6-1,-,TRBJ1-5,TGTGCCAGCAGTGAGCGGGGTAGCAATCAGCCCCAGCATTTT,CASSERGSNQPQHF
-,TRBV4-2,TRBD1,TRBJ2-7,TGTGCCAGCAGCCAAATGGGACAGGGCTACGAGCAGTACTTC,CASSQMGQGYEQYF
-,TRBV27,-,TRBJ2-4,TGTGCCAGCAGTTTATACAGGGAGGAAAACATTCAGTACTTC,CASSLYREENIQYF
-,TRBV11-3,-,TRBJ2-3,TGTGCCAGCAGCTTGGGGGGAGTTGTGTCAGATACGCAGTATTTT,CASSLGGVVSDTQYF
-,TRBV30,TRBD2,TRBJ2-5,TGTGCCTGGAGTGGGACTAGCGGACAAGAGACCCAGTACTTC,CAWSGTSGQETQYF
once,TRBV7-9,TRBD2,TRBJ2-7,TGTGCCAGCAGTCCGCCCGGACTAGCGGGGTTCTACGAGCAGTACTTC,CASSPPGLAGFYEQYF
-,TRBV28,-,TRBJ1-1,TGTGCCAGCAGTTTAAGTTCAGGGGAAAGCGAAGCTTTCTTT,CASSLSSGESEAFF
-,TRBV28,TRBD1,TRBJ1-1,TGTGCCAGCAGTTCGGACAGGGATGTGACTTTCTTT,CASSSDRDVTFF
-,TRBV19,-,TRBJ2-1,TGTGCCAGTAGTATGTTAGCGGAGTACAATGAGCAGTTCTTC,CASSMLAEYNEQFF
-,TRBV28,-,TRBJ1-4,TGTGCCAGCAGTTTACCCAGGGGTTACGGAGAAAAACTGTTTTTT,CASSLPRGYGEKLFF
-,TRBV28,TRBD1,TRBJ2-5,TGTGCCAGCAGTTTGTCGGGACAGGGGATCCCAGAGACCCAGTACTTC,CASSLSGQGIPETQYF
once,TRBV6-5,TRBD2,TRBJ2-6,TGTGCCAGCAGTTACGATAGCGGGTCAGCCAACGTCCTGACTTTC,CASSYDSGSANVLTF
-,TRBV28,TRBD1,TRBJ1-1,TGTGCCAGCAGTCCCCTCCCCACAGGGGAAGTCAACACTGAAGCTTTCTTT,CASSPLPTGEVNTEAFF
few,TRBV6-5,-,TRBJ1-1,TGTGCCAGCAGTTACTCGGATAGTCGCACTGAAGCTTTCTTT,CASSYSDSRTEAFF
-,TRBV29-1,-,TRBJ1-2,TGCAGCGTTGAAGATCCCCACTATGGCTACACCTTC,CSVEDPHYGYTF
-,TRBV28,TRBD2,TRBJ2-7,TGTGCCAGCAGTTTAGGACTAGCGGGAGGTACATACGAGCAGTACTTC,CASSLGLAGGTYEQYF
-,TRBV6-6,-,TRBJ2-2,TGTGCCAGCAGTTACCGGACAGCGCACACCGGGGAGCTGTTTTTT,CASSYRTAHTGELFF
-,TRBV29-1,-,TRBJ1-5,TGCAGCGTCGGGGGATCCAATCAGCCCCAGCATTTT,CSVGGSNQPQHF
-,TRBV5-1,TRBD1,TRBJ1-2,TGCGCCAGCAGCTTGGCGGGACAGAACTATGGCTACACCTTC,CASSLAGQNYGYTF
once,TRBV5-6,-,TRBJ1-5,TGTGCCAGCAGCTCCAAATCCAGGGAGGGCCCCAATCAGCCCCAGCATTTT,CASSSKSREGPNQPQHF